These 8 T cell receptor beta chains were all obtained from the same sample, sequenced in a study of blood T cells in healthy people across ages. Using a J-beta primer mix together with a sample-barcoded 5' primer, a second PCR was run for roughly 7 to 11 cycles. A single record per CDR3 protein comes from TCRdb applying MiXCR to the 5' RACE reads. This sample has 550,000 to 650,000 distinct CDR3 sequences, with approximately 30% found just once. The source material was blood. These receptors all stem from a woman older than 75 in good health.

This clonotype has more than one count but fewer than ten. V is TRBV9 and J is TRBJ2-3; D perhaps matches TRBD2 (5 bases). The germline CDR1 and CDR2 sequences are SGDLS and YYNGEE. The CDR3 has 15 amino acids. V lost 0 bases and J 3 bases, leaving 11 bases between the germline ends. The CDR3 nucleotides read TGTGCCAGCAGCGTAGAAGTCGGCGGGACAGATACGCAGTATTTT. Its protein product is CASSVEVGGTDTQYF. The full variable domain, completed using reference TRBV9 and TRBJ2-3, is DSGVTQTPKHLITATGQRVTLRCSPRSGDLSVYWYQQSLDQGLQFLIQYYNGEERAKGNILERFSAQQFPDLHSELNLSSLELGDSALYFCASSVEVGGTDTQYFGPGTRLTVL.

A note on this clonotype: A much larger clone differs by one base, so this may be a read error. The chain couples TRBV7-2 to TRBJ1-6; D is perhaps TRBD1 (5 bases). The CDR3 sequence is 14 residues long. The V gene lost 7 bases and the J gene lost 10 bases, with 17 bases spanning the gap. Germline lookup yields CDR1 SGHTA and CDR2 FQGNSA. The CDR3, as DNA: TGTGCCAGCAACCCGACGGGGGGTGGATCACCCCTCCACTTT. This gives the protein CASNPTGGGSPLHF.

With regard to this clonotype: A much larger clone differs by one base, so this may be a read error. The rearrangement links TRBV7-9 to TRBJ2-1; 9 nucleotides match TRBD1. There are 15 residues in the CDR3. CDR1 and CDR2 (germline): SEHNR, FQNEAQ (reference sequence). CDR3 DNA sequence: TGTGCCTGCAGCCATAGACAGGGGGTCTGGCATGAGCAGTTCTTC. Encoded protein: CACSHRQGVWHEQFF. The variable domain in full, with the rest retrieved from reference TRBV7-9 and TRBJ2-1, is DTGVSQNPRHKITKRGQNVTFRCDPISEHNRLYWYRQTLGQGPEFLTYFQNEAQLEKSRLLSDRFSAERPKGSFSTLEIQRTEQGDSAMYLCACSHRQGVWHEQFFGPGTRLTVL.

This clonotype has just a few counts. With only one base between it and a far larger clone, this is likely a read error. V gene TRBV28 combines with J gene TRBJ2-7, with D perhaps TRBD1 (5 bases). Germline values: CDR1 MDHEN, CDR2 SYDVKM. The CDR3 sequence is 14 residues long. Trimming pared 6 bases from V and 4 bases from J, leaving 16 bases between. This CDR3 is CASRLGGQGYEQYF. CDR3 in DNA: TGTGCCAGCAGGTTAGGCGGCCAGGGTTACGAGCAGTACTTC. Supplemented by reference TRBV28 and TRBJ2-7, the full variable domain reads DVKVTQSSRYLVKRTGEKVFLECVQDMDHENMFWYRQDPGLGLRLIYFSYDVKMKEKGDIPEGYSVSREKKERFSLILESASTNQTSMYLCASRLGGQGYEQYFGPGTRLTVT.

The sample holds many counts of this clonotype. This sequence joins TRBV27 and TRBJ2-1; no definite D call. Germline V gives CDR1 MNHEY, CDR2 SMNVEV (reference sequence). CDR3 size: 12 residues. The ends were cut back, 9 bases at V and 8 bases at J, with 14 bases in the middle. The CDR3 is CASRQEFHEQFF. The CDR3 DNA is TGTGCCAGTCGTCAGGAATTCCATGAGCAGTTCTTC.

This clonotype was detected only a few times. This chain connects TRBV6-1 to TRBJ1-6; D perhaps matches TRBD1 (5 bases). The germline CDR1 and CDR2 sequences are MNHNS and SASEGT. This CDR3 region has 14 residues. V was pared by 0 bases and J by 14 bases, with 14 bases between. CDR3 sequence: CASSEAGGRRALHF. Here the CDR3 DNA reads TGTGCCAGCAGTGAAGCGGGGGGACGCCGGGCCCTCCACTTT.

This clonotype was seen ten or more times. This rearrangement joins TRBV6-5 to TRBJ2-4, with 11 bases identical to TRBD1. Germline values: CDR1 MNHEY, CDR2 SVGAGI. This CDR3 is 13 amino acids long. The J segment lost 14 bases and the V segment lost 5 bases, leaving 8 bases of the junction unmatched. The CDR3 coding sequence is TGTGCCAGCAGTCCGGACAGGGGGCTTGGGGAGTACTTC. It encodes CASSPDRGLGEYF.

This clonotype was seen at least ten times. The V and J genes are TRBV28 and TRBJ1-4; 7 bases map to TRBD1. The germline CDR1 and CDR2 sequences are MDHEN and SYDVKM. V shed 4 bases and J 9 bases; nucleotides not matched to a gene: 5. The CDR3 is made up of 13 amino acids. CDR3 nucleotide sequence: TGTGCCAGCAGTTGGGACAGAATGAAAAAACTGTTTTTT. Its translation: CASSWDRMKKLFF.